These T cell receptor beta chains were read from a single sample in a study of siplizumab effects on memory and regulatory T cells. Profiled with immunoSEQ multiplex PCR; TCRdb holds only in-frame clones, not every one. This repertoire shows approximately 100,000 clones, about nine tenths found once; its top ten account for around 13%. Sequenced material: non-Treg CD4+ T cells sorted from blood. The receptors were gathered from a human donor in good health. The CDR3 runs from the conserved cysteine through the conserved F or W. A D gene is named only where the DNA matches it firmly. A row's size may be missing; if present it is once, few, many or a size class.

- | TRBJ2-1 | TRBV11-2 | once | TGTGCCAGCAGCGTGAGGGGTACTGAGCAGTTCTTC | CASSVRGTEQFF
- | TRBJ1-3 | TRBV2 | once | TGTGCCAGCAGATCTGGAAACACCATATATTTT | CASRSGNTIYF
- | TRBJ2-7 | TRBV4-2 | - | TGTGCCAGCAGCTTTTCTCAGGGTCTATCCTACGAGCAGTACTTC | CASSFSQGLSYEQYF
- | TRBJ1-5 | TRBV6-6 | - | TGTGCCAGCAGTTACGCGAGTAGCAATCAGCCCCAGCATTTT | CASSYASSNQPQHF
- | TRBJ1-5 | TRBV4-3 | - | TGCGCCAGCAGCCAATGGGCTAGCAATCAGCCCCAGCATTTT | CASSQWASNQPQHF
TRBD1 | TRBJ1-4 | TRBV19 | - | TGTGCCAGTTCGCCCGCGACAGGGGCTAATGAAAAACTGTTTTTT | CASSPATGANEKLFF
- | TRBJ1-3 | TRBV6-1 | - | TGTGCCAGCAGTTCCGGGGAAGGGGGAAACACCATATATTTT | CASSSGEGGNTIYF
TRBD2 | TRBJ2-7 | TRBV11-2 | once | TGTGCCAGCAGCTTAGCGTCCGGGGGGAAGGAGCAGTACTTC | CASSLASGGKEQYF
- | TRBJ2-2 | TRBV7-2 | - | TGTGCCAGCAGCTTAGTCCGGCAAACCGGGGAGCTGTTTTTT | CASSLVRQTGELFF
TRBD1 | TRBJ2-7 | TRBV11-1 | once | TGTGCCAGCAGCTTTGGGACAGGGAGCTCCTACGAGCAGTACTTC | CASSFGTGSSYEQYF
- | TRBJ1-2 | TRBV6-5 | - | TGTGCCAGCAGCGATGGGACGCCGGATGGCTACACCTTC | CASSDGTPDGYTF
- | TRBJ1-2 | TRBV5-1 | - | TGCGCCAGCAGCTTGGGTAGGGTTTCAGACTATGGCTACACCTTC | CASSLGRVSDYGYTF
- | TRBJ2-5 | TRBV7-9 | - | TGTGCCAGCACGGCAGCCAACCAAGAGACCCAGTACTTC | CASTAANQETQYF
TRBD1 | TRBJ2-7 | TRBV27 | - | TGTGCCAGCAGCCAAGGGACAGGAAGTACCTACGAGCAGTACTTC | CASSQGTGSTYEQYF
TRBD1 | TRBJ2-5 | TRBV2 | - | TGTGCCAGCAGCGCCGACAGGGTCGAGACCCAGTACTTC | CASSADRVETQYF
TRBD2 | TRBJ2-3 | TRBV15 | - | TGTGCCACCAGCAGAGTAGGACTAGCGGGAGCTGATACGCAGTATTTT | CATSRVGLAGADTQYF
- | TRBJ2-7 | TRBV5-1 | once | TGCGCCAGCAGGTATGGGGGATCAACCTACGAGCAGTACTTC | CASRYGGSTYEQYF
- | TRBJ1-4 | TRBV4-1 | - | TGCGCCAGCAGCGAAGGGCCGGGTGTACCTAATGAAAAACTGTTTTTT | CASSEGPGVPNEKLFF
- | TRBJ1-3 | TRBV30 | - | TGTGCCTTCAGTCCGGTCATTTACGGAGGCCACTCTGGAAACACCATATATTTT | CAFSPVIYGGHSGNTIYF
TRBD1 | TRBJ1-2 | TRBV5-1 | - | TGCGCCAGCAGCTGGACAGGGAACGGTCCCTATGGCTACACCTTC | CASSWTGNGPYGYTF
- | TRBJ2-5 | TRBV6-6 | - | TGTGCCAGCAGTTACGGGTGGGCCGTTCAAGAGACCCAGTACTTC | CASSYGWAVQETQYF
- | TRBJ2-1 | TRBV2 | - | TGTGCCAGCAGACCCGGCTCCTACAATGAGCAGTTCTTC | CASRPGSYNEQFF
TRBD1 | TRBJ1-4 | TRBV5-1 | - | TGCGCCAGCAGCCGCACCGGGACAGGGGCTGAAAAACTGTTTTTT | CASSRTGTGAEKLFF
TRBD2 | TRBJ2-3 | TRBV25-1 | once | TGTGCCAGCAGTGAAGGGGGACTAGCGGGAGGGACAGATACGCAGTATTTT | CASSEGGLAGGTDTQYF
- | TRBJ2-1 | TRBV18 | - | TGTGCCAGCTCACCAGGTATCAGGGACCCCAATGAGCAGTTCTTC | CASSPGIRDPNEQFF
- | TRBJ1-1 | TRBV28 | - | TGTGCCAGCAGTTTATTTGGGACCCCTGAGGCTTTCTTT | CASSLFGTPEAFF
TRBD2 | TRBJ2-2 | TRBV7-2 | - | TGTGCCAGCAGCTTGGGGCGTAGCGGGAGTAGTACCGGGGAGCTGTTTTTT | CASSLGRSGSSTGELFF
TRBD1 | TRBJ2-5 | TRBV6-5 | - | TGTGCCAGCAGATTACATGACAGGGGAGAGACCCAGTACTTC | CASRLHDRGETQYF
TRBD1 | TRBJ1-2 | TRBV10-3 | - | TGTGCCATCACCGCACAGGGGTATGGCTACACCTTC | CAITAQGYGYTF
TRBD2 | TRBJ2-2 | TRBV4-1 | - | TGCGCCAGCAGCCAGGGACTAGCGGGAGGGCCAGACGGGGAGCTGTTTTTT | CASSQGLAGGPDGELFF
TRBD2 | TRBJ2-7 | TRBV7-9 | - | TGTGCCAGCAGCTTAGCCGGGACTAGCGGGACTTCCTACGAGCAGTACTTC | CASSLAGTSGTSYEQYF
- | TRBJ2-2 | TRBV2 | - | TGTGCCAGCAGTGCCGCACTAGACAACACCGGGGAGCTGTTTTTT | CASSAALDNTGELFF
- | TRBJ2-1 | TRBV9 | - | TGTGCCAGCAGCAAACTAGCCAATCCCTACAATGAGCAGTTCTTC | CASSKLANPYNEQFF
- | TRBJ2-1 | TRBV10-3 | once | TGTGCCATCAGTGAGTTCGCAGGTAACAATGAGCAGTTCTTC | CAISEFAGNNEQFF
TRBD2 | TRBJ2-3 | TRBV11-2 | - | TGTGCCAGCAGCTTAGTCCAACTAGCGGGAGGGCCCAGCACAGATACGCAGTATTTT | CASSLVQLAGGPSTDTQYF
- | TRBJ2-2 | TRBV19 | - | TGTGCCAGTAGTATTGTACAGACATCCACCGGGGAGCTGTTTTTT | CASSIVQTSTGELFF
- | TRBJ2-5 | TRBV7-6 | - | TGTGCCAGCAGCTTAGTTCCAGAAGAGACCCAGTACTTC | CASSLVPEETQYF
TRBD2 | TRBJ2-3 | TRBV7-2 | - | TGTGCCAGCAGCTTAGGTCCAGCGGGAGTATCTGATACGCAGTATTTT | CASSLGPAGVSDTQYF
- | TRBJ1-6 | TRBV2 | once | TGTGCCAGCAGCAAACAGGCCGTCTCCTATAATTCACCCCTCCACTTT | CASSKQAVSYNSPLHF
- | TRBJ1-2 | TRBV28 | - | TGTGCCAGCAGTACCGACACCTCAAACTATGGCTACACCTTC | CASSTDTSNYGYTF
- | TRBJ1-3 | TRBV30 | - | TGTGCTGCGGGTGGCTACTCTGGAAACACCATATATTTT | CAAGGYSGNTIYF
TRBD2 | TRBJ2-2 | TRBV7-2 | - | TGTGCCAGCAGCTTAGAAGCGGGAGTCACCGGGGAGCTGTTTTTT | CASSLEAGVTGELFF
TRBD2 | TRBJ2-7 | TRBV5-4 | once | TGTGCCAGCAGCCCGGGGGGACTAGCGGGGTCCTACGAGCAGTACTTC | CASSPGGLAGSYEQYF
- | TRBJ2-7 | TRBV7-8 | - | TGTGCCAGCAGCTTAGAGGGCGGGACCTACGAGCAGTACTTC | CASSLEGGTYEQYF
TRBD1 | TRBJ2-7 | TRBV19 | - | TGTGCCAGTAGAAAGGCGACAGGGAACTACGAGCAGTACTTC | CASRKATGNYEQYF
- | TRBJ1-4 | TRBV6-1 | - | TGTGCCAGCAGGGATACAGGGTCCGGCGAAAAACTGTTTTTT | CASRDTGSGEKLFF
- | TRBJ1-1 | TRBV5-6 | - | TGTGCCAGCAGCTTGGACGACAGAAACACTGAAGCTTTCTTT | CASSLDDRNTEAFF
- | TRBJ2-3 | TRBV5-1 | once | TGCGCCAGCAGCTTGGAGGGGTTTAGCACAGATACGCAGTATTTT | CASSLEGFSTDTQYF
- | TRBJ1-3 | TRBV10-3 | - | TGTGCCATCATGCCAGCAAACTCTGGAAACACCATATATTTT | CAIMPANSGNTIYF
- | TRBJ2-2 | TRBV7-2 | - | TGTGCCAGCAGCTTACGGAGGGTTAACACCGGGGAGCTGTTTTTT | CASSLRRVNTGELFF
TRBD1 | TRBJ1-2 | TRBV9 | medium-sized | TGTGCCAGCAGCGGTAGCAAACAGGGGGACTATGGCTACACCTTC | CASSGSKQGDYGYTF
- | TRBJ1-1 | TRBV7-2 | - | TGTGCCAGCAGCTTAGACAGGGTGGTGAACACTGAAGCTTTCTTT | CASSLDRVVNTEAFF
- | TRBJ2-5 | TRBV20-1 | once | TGCAGTGCTAACAGACAAGAGACCCAGTACTTC | CSANRQETQYF
- | TRBJ1-3 | TRBV7-9 | - | TGTGCCAGCAGCTTAGCGGGGGCGGACACCATATATTTT | CASSLAGADTIYF
- | TRBJ2-6 | TRBV7-3 | - | TGTGCCAGCAGCTTATCCGCGGGCGCTGGGGCCAACGTCCTGACTTTC | CASSLSAGAGANVLTF
- | TRBJ1-5 | TRBV6-1 | - | TGTGCCAGCAGATGGGGCAGGGTGGACAATCAGCCCCAGCATTTT | CASRWGRVDNQPQHF
TRBD1 | TRBJ1-5 | TRBV11-2 | - | TGTGCCAGCAGCTTGACAGGGGGCGGGCAGCCCCAGCATTTT | CASSLTGGGQPQHF
- | TRBJ1-2 | TRBV19 | - | TGTGCCAGTAGTATAGTCCTAGGCTATGGCTACACCTTC | CASSIVLGYGYTF
- | TRBJ2-1 | TRBV7-3 | - | TGTGCCAGCAGCTTGTCGGGGGAGCAGTTCTTC | CASSLSGEQFF
- | TRBJ1-3 | TRBV7-8 | - | TGTGCCAGCAGCCCCGATCCCGGGGTCTTCTCTGGAAACACCATATATTTT | CASSPDPGVFSGNTIYF